This TCR beta chain derives from a study of cytomegalovirus exposure and HLA in healthy donors. PCR was performed using 60 Vbeta and 13 Jbeta primers. The method was immunoSEQ multiplex PCR; TCRdb's version includes in-frame clones alone and lacks a portion of them. The sample gives approximately 140,000 clones, 70% to 85% of which show up once; approximately 2.4% is in the top ten. Whole-study findings and limits: Most subjects had HLA-A and HLA-B alleles reportedly predicted accurately by TCR beta sequences. The study listed under 200 cytomegalovirus-associated TCR beta chains.

The germline V gene encodes CDR1 SNHLY and CDR2 FYNNEI. The CDR3 is 17 residues long. The trim removed 2 bases at V and 4 bases at J, leaving 10 bases unmatched. Remarks on this clone: Its antigen is unidentified.

The chain recombines TRBV2 with TRBJ2-3, with 9 bases aligning to TRBD2. The sequence was obtained from a male donor in good health and CMV-seronegative. The sequenced sample consisted of PBMCs. In DNA, the CDR3 is TGTGCCAGCAGTGAATCCCCCGCGGGAGGGGGGGCAGATACGCAGTATTTT. The encoded protein is CASSESPAGGGADTQYF.